This entry lists 8 T cell receptor beta chains sequenced from one sample in a study of T cell responses to AZD1222 COVID-19 vaccine. Clones were read by immunoSEQ multiplex PCR, and TCRdb kept only the in-frame ones, dropping some. Of about 93,000 clones listed, 65% to 90% were seen once; the top ten hold about 6%. Source: peripheral blood, taken on day 0 of AZD1222 vaccination. The receptors were sampled from an adult in good health.

This clone showed up just a few times. This chain connects TRBV30 to TRBJ1-2, with 8 bases identical to TRBD1. Germline V gene data show CDR1 as GTSNPN and CDR2 as SVGIG (reference sequence). The CDR3 has 11 amino acids. Trimming removed 4 bases from V and 8 bases from J; junction bases left unmatched: 3. The CDR3 loop reads CAWTRTGGYTF. The CDR3 coding sequence is TGTGCCTGGACCCGGACAGGGGGCTACACCTTC.

The chain is built from TRBV27 and TRBJ2-7, with D perhaps TRBD1 (6 bases). The CDR3 contains 13 residues. Trimming took off 6 bases at V and 1 base at J, with 10 bases between the two ends. Per the germline V gene, CDR1 is MNHEY and CDR2 is SMNVEV (reference sequence). The CDR3 coding sequence is TGTGCCAGCAGGTTCACAGGGTCCTACGAGCAGTACTTC. It encodes CASRFTGSYEQYF.

V gene TRBV19 combines with J gene TRBJ2-2; no definite D call. Germline V gene lookup returns CDR1 LNHDA and CDR2 SQIVND (reference sequence). The CDR3 consists of 12 residues. V gave up 4 bases and J gave up 6 bases, with 6 bases separating them. In nucleotides, the CDR3 is TGTGCCAGTAGTACTAGATCCGGGGAGCTGTTTTTT. Protein product: CASSTRSGELFF.

This rearrangement joins TRBV7-2 to TRBJ1-1; D may be TRBD1 (5 bases). V lost 5 bases to trimming and J lost 1 base, with 20 bases between them. The CDR3 has 17 amino acids. From germline, CDR1 is SGHTA and CDR2 FQGNSA. CDR3 coding DNA: TGTGCCAGCAGCACGAGGGGTGGGTCCCACCGGAACACTGAAGCTTTCTTT. Translating gives CASSTRGGSHRNTEAFF.

Here the CDR3 reads CASSPFSRQENTEAFF. The CDR3 region has the DNA TGTGCCAGCAGCCCCTTTAGCCGACAGGAGAACACTGAAGCTTTCTTT. The rearrangement joins TRBV7-7 to TRBJ1-1, with D maybe TRBD1 (6 bases). Germline V CDR1 and CDR2: SSHAT, FNYEAQ (reference sequence). The length of the CDR3 is 16 residues. The V end lost 5 bases, the J end lost 1 base, and 17 bases lay between the germline ends.

The chain's CDR3 is CASSRRPDTQYF. The CDR3 DNA reads TGTGCCAGCAGTCGTCGTCCAGATACGCAGTATTTT. The chain carries TRBV7-9 and TRBJ2-3; D is uncertain. Germline V lookup: CDR1 SEHNR, CDR2 FQNEAQ (reference sequence). Deletions cut 6 bases from V and 4 bases from J, with 8 bases between. The CDR3 is made up of 12 amino acids. Full variable domain (outside the CDR3, taken from reference TRBV7-9 and TRBJ2-3): DTGVSQNPRHKITKRGQNVTFRCDPISEHNRLYWYRQTLGQGPEFLTYFQNEAQLEKSRLLSDRFSAERPKGSFSTLEIQRTEQGDSAMYLCASSRRPDTQYFGPGTRLTVL.

The genes are TRBV19 and TRBJ1-1, with D perhaps matching TRBD1 (6 bases). Per the germline V gene, CDR1 is LNHDA and CDR2 is SQIVND (reference sequence). The CDR3 is made up of 16 amino acids. Trimming stripped 1 base from V and 1 base from J, with 13 bases between. The CDR3 DNA follows: TGTGCCAGTAGTATAGTGTCAACAGGGCCGAACACTGAAGCTTTCTTT. As protein: CASSIVSTGPNTEAFF.

The chain joins TRBV10-1 to TRBJ2-2; 8 bases are shared with TRBD1. The trim removed 4 bases at V and 7 bases at J, leaving 2 bases unmatched. The germline V gene has CDR1 WNHNN and CDR2 SYGVQD (reference sequence). The CDR3 loop spans 13 amino acids. The CDR3 loop reads CASSGTGFGELFF. The CDR3 nucleotides are TGCGCCAGCAGTGGGACAGGGTTCGGGGAGCTGTTTTTT.